The 25 T cell receptor beta chains given below trace back to one sample, sequenced in a study of T cells after yellow fever vaccination. TCRdb re-called the 5' RACE reads through MiXCR, storing one row per CDR3 protein. The data contain about 260,000 distinct CDR3 sequences, 10% to 15% of them singletons. Specimen: CD4+ T cells sorted from PBMCs, collected 45 days after the yellow fever booster vaccination. Source of these receptors: a man aged 25-45 years who received the YFV17D yellow fever vaccine.

V is TRBV7-9 and J is TRBJ1-4, with D unresolved. The CDR3 loop spans 15 amino acids. CDR1 is SEHNR and CDR2 is FQNEAQ in the germline V gene (reference sequence). V gave up 4 bases and J gave up 3 bases, with 12 bases separating them. Written as DNA, the CDR3 is TGTGCCAGCAGCTGGGCCCAGGCTGCTAATGAAAAACTGTTTTTT. Its protein is CASSWAQAANEKLFF.

The table lists this clonotype with a few counts. The rearrangement uses TRBV5-5 and TRBJ2-4, with 8 bases matching TRBD1. CDR1 is SGHKS and CDR2 is YYEKEE in the germline V gene (reference sequence). CDR3 length equals 15 residues. Unmatched junction bases numbered 8, after V lost 4 bases and J lost 5 bases. CDR3 sequence (DNA): TGTGCCAGCAGCCCCCCCCGGACAGGGCAAAACATTCAGTACTTC. It translates to CASSPPRTGQNIQYF.

The chain combines TRBV12-3 or TRBV12-4 with TRBJ2-1; 14 bases are shared with TRBD2. The CDR3 extends over 16 amino acids. Trimming took 7 bases from V and 5 from J; bases not matched to a gene: 7. CDR3 residues: CASTSGTSGSHNEQFF. In DNA, the CDR3 is TGTGCCAGCACCTCCGGGACTAGCGGGAGTCACAATGAGCAGTTCTTC.

This chain joins TRBV5-1 and TRBJ2-1; TRBD2 matches 9 bases. The ends lost 4 bases at V and 3 bases at J; junction bases unmatched: 8. This CDR3 is built from 16 residues. Germline V gene data show CDR1 as SGHRS and CDR2 as YFSETQ. The CDR3 sequence is CASSAQTSGIYNEQFF. CDR3 nucleotides: TGCGCCAGCAGCGCCCAGACTAGCGGAATCTACAATGAGCAGTTCTTC.

This clonotype was seen only a few times. The chain links TRBV5-1 to TRBJ1-2; TRBD1 is a possible D gene (5 bases). Per the germline V gene, CDR1 is SGHRS and CDR2 is YFSETQ. V gave up 3 bases and J gave up 4 bases, with 16 bases separating them. This CDR3 is built from 15 residues. In DNA, the CDR3 is TGCGCCAGCAGCTGGGAGGCTAGGACAACCTATGGCTACACCTTC. Protein product: CASSWEARTTYGYTF.

This clonotype was detected only a few times. The chain has TRBV5-6 and TRBJ2-4; weak D call: TRBD2 (5 bases). Germline CDR1 is SGHDT and CDR2 is YYEEEE. The CDR3 sequence is 14 residues long. V dropped 4 bases and J dropped 1 base, with 9 bases sitting between them. The CDR3 is CASSGSGAKNIQYF. The CDR3 nucleotides read TGTGCCAGCAGCGGGAGTGGGGCCAAAAACATTCAGTACTTC. Full variable domain (outside the CDR3, taken from reference TRBV5-6 and TRBJ2-4): DAGVTQSPTHLIKTRGQQVTLRCSPKSGHDTVSWYQQALGQGPQFIFQYYEEEERQRGNFPDRFSGHQFPNYSSELNVNALLLGDSALYLCASSGSGAKNIQYFGAGTRLSVL.

This clonotype was seen a handful of times. The V gene is TRBV28, the J gene TRBJ2-5; D is uncertain. Germline V gene sequence: CDR1 MDHEN, CDR2 SYDVKM. Trimming took 7 bases from V and 5 from J, leaving 14 bases between them. CDR3 size: 13 residues. The CDR3 nucleotides read TGTGCCAGCAATGACGGGTTGGAGGAGACCCAGTACTTC. Protein product: CASNDGLEETQYF.

The J gene is TRBJ2-7, the V gene TRBV5-1; D remains unclear. V dropped 7 bases and J dropped 0 bases, with 20 bases sitting between them. The CDR3 covers 16 residues. Germline V gene sequence: CDR1 SGHRS, CDR2 YFSETQ. The CDR3 sequence: CASFRMTGGFSYEQYF. CDR3 bases: TGCGCCAGCTTTAGAATGACGGGCGGTTTCTCCTACGAGCAGTACTTC.

This clonotype has just a few counts. The chain recombines TRBV5-1 with TRBJ2-3; D unclear. Trimming took off 4 bases at V and 8 bases at J, with 11 bases between the two ends. The germline V gene encodes CDR1 SGHRS and CDR2 YFSETQ. CDR3 length: 12 residues. CDR3 bases: TGCGCCAGCAGCAACGAGCTTGCTACGCAGTATTTT. Translating gives CASSNELATQYF.

This clonotype was detected only a few times. The chain combines TRBV20-1 with TRBJ1-5; D is ambiguous. Trimming took off 0 bases at V and 0 bases at J, with 9 bases between the two ends. The CDR3 has 15 amino acids. Germline CDR1 is DFQATT and CDR2 is SNEGSKA (reference sequence). The CDR3 is CSARDLRDSNQPQHF. The CDR3 nucleotides are TGCAGTGCTAGAGATCTTCGGGATAGCAATCAGCCCCAGCATTTT.

The rearrangement joins TRBV10-3 to TRBJ1-4, with D maybe TRBD1 (6 bases). Germline CDR1 reads ENHRY; CDR2 reads SYGVKD. V was cut by 10 bases and J by 6 bases, with 12 bases left in between. This CDR3 spans 12 amino acids. The CDR3 reads CATQGGDEKLFF. CDR3 in DNA: TGTGCCACACAGGGTGGGGATGAAAAACTGTTTTTT.

This chain links TRBV11-2 with TRBJ2-5; the D is unclear. V shed 0 bases and J shed 7 bases, with 9 bases lying between them. The CDR3 sequence is 13 residues long. The germline gives CDR1 SGHAT, CDR2 FQNNGV. CDR3 region: CASSLEVWGTQYF. CDR3 sequence (DNA): TGTGCCAGCAGCTTAGAGGTCTGGGGGACCCAGTACTTC.

This clonotype came up a few times. The V and J genes are TRBV6-1 and TRBJ2-4, with 8 positions matching TRBD2. Germline V gene sequence: CDR1 MNHNS, CDR2 SASEGT. There are 16 residues in the CDR3. V lost 6 bases and J lost 4; bases outside the gene matches: 11. The DNA of the CDR3 is TGTGCCAGCAGGTCTCTCACTAGCGGCGCTAAAAACATTCAGTACTTC. Its protein product is CASRSLTSGAKNIQYF.

This clonotype was counted a few times. The V gene is TRBV12-3 or TRBV12-4, the J gene TRBJ2-1, with 8 bases fitting TRBD2. The CDR3 runs to 16 residues. The V and J ends lost 1 base and 1 base, in that order; junction bases with no gene match: 3. The CDR3 region has the DNA TGTGCCAGCAGTTTAGGGGGCGGGAGGTCCTACAATGAGCAGTTCTTC. This translates into CASSLGGGRSYNEQFF.

This clonotype came up a few times. The chain uses TRBV7-2 and TRBJ2-5; D uncertain. The germline V gene has CDR1 SGHTA and CDR2 FQGNSA. The CDR3 spans 15 residues. V lost 3 bases and J lost 5, with 16 bases in between. CDR3 DNA sequence: TGTGCCAGCAGCTTCTTGCCCCAGCCTGGTGAGACCCAGTACTTC. Protein product: CASSFLPQPGETQYF.

In this sample, this clonotype turned up many times. CDR3 in DNA: TGTGCCAGCAGCTTATTGGCAAATCGGGCAGATACGCAGTATTTT. This codes for CASSLLANRADTQYF. This chain joins TRBV7-3 and TRBJ2-3; no reliable D call. The V gene lost 2 bases and the J gene lost 4 bases, with 13 bases spanning the gap. This CDR3 is built from 15 residues. Germline CDR1 is SGHTA and CDR2 is FQGTGA.

This chain uses TRBV4-2 with TRBJ2-7, with a weak D call TRBD1 (5 bases). The CDR3 has 15 residues. The V end was cut by 2 bases, the J end by 8 bases, with 19 bases between. CDR1 and CDR2 (germline): LGHNA, YNFKEQ. CDR3 in amino acids: CASSQYARGVYKQYF. The CDR3, as DNA: TGTGCCAGCAGCCAATACGCAAGGGGCGTTTACAAGCAGTACTTC.

This chain connects TRBV27 to TRBJ2-7; no reliable D call. In germline, CDR1 is MNHEY, CDR2 SMNVEV (reference sequence). Deletions cut 6 bases from V and 1 base from J, with 16 bases between. The CDR3 loop spans 15 amino acids. CDR3 region: CASSPGFMRSYEQYF. The CDR3 DNA follows: TGTGCCAGCAGCCCCGGGTTCATGAGATCCTACGAGCAGTACTTC.

The V and J genes are TRBV5-6 and TRBJ1-2; possible D gene TRBD1, 5 bases. The CDR3 extends over 15 amino acids. The V and J ends lost 6 bases and 3 bases respectively, with 18 bases between them. Germline CDR1 SGHDT, CDR2 YYEEEE. This chain's CDR3 is CASNSPGRDDYGYTF. Written as DNA, the CDR3 is TGTGCCAGCAACTCCCCTGGGAGGGACGACTATGGCTACACCTTC. The full variable domain, with the rest looked up from reference TRBV5-6 and TRBJ1-2, is DAGVTQSPTHLIKTRGQQVTLRCSPKSGHDTVSWYQQALGQGPQFIFQYYEEEERQRGNFPDRFSGHQFPNYSSELNVNALLLGDSALYLCASNSPGRDDYGYTFGSGTRLTVV.

This clonotype has just a few counts. J is TRBJ2-2 and V is TRBV29-1; 7 bases align to TRBD2. CDR3 length: 12 amino acids. The junction had 3 bases not matched to a gene; V was cut back by 4 bases and J by 7 bases. From germline, CDR1 is SQVTM and CDR2 ANQGSEA. The CDR3 coding sequence is TGCAGCGTTGGCGGGAGTCTCGGGGAGCTGTTTTTT. It translates to CSVGGSLGELFF.

This rearrangement joins TRBV6-5 to TRBJ2-2; 9 bases agree with TRBD2. The ends lost 2 bases at V and 7 bases at J; junction bases unmatched: 2. CDR3 length equals 14 residues. Per the germline V gene, CDR1 is MNHEY and CDR2 is SVGAGI. CDR3 amino acids: CASSYGTSSGELFF. CDR3 nucleotide sequence: TGTGCCAGCAGTTACGGGACTAGCAGCGGGGAGCTGTTTTTT.

J is TRBJ2-3 and V is TRBV15; 7 positions match TRBD1. There are 14 residues in the CDR3. CDR1 is LNHNV, CDR2 YYDKDF, per germline (reference sequence). Trimming at V came to 6 bases and at J to 2 bases, leaving 5 bases not matched to a gene. This chain's CDR3 is CATRRGLYTDTQYF. CDR3 sequence (DNA): TGTGCCACCAGAAGGGGGCTTTACACAGATACGCAGTATTTT. The variable domain in full, with the rest retrieved from reference TRBV15 and TRBJ2-3, is DAMVIQNPRYQVTQFGKPVTLSCSQTLNHNVMYWYQQKSSQAPKLLFHYYDKDFNNEADTPDNFQSRRPNTSFCFLDIRSPGLGDTAMYLCATRRGLYTDTQYFGPGTRLTVL.

At least ten counts were recorded for this clonotype. V usage is TRBV6-5 and J usage is TRBJ2-6; tentatively, D is TRBD2 (5 bases). V dropped 2 bases and J dropped 1 base, with 15 bases sitting between them. The CDR3 covers 18 residues. Per germline, CDR1 MNHEY and CDR2 SVGAGI. CDR3 residues: CASSYGRPSGSGANVLTF. The CDR3 nucleotides read TGTGCCAGCAGTTACGGGCGGCCTTCGGGATCTGGGGCCAACGTCCTGACTTTC.

V gene TRBV7-3 combines with J gene TRBJ2-1; D unresolved. CDR3 length equals 12 residues. V gave up 4 bases and J gave up 10 bases, with 11 bases separating them. Germline-derived CDR1 and CDR2 are SGHTA and FQGTGA. The CDR3 reads CASSSPVGEQFF. The CDR3 nucleotides are TGTGCCAGCAGCTCCCCCGTGGGAGAGCAGTTCTTC.

The rearrangement uses TRBV4-1 and TRBJ2-3; D is uncertain. This CDR3 has 15 residues. The V gene lost 1 base and the J gene lost 1 base, with 9 bases spanning the gap. Germline CDR1 and CDR2: MGHRA and YSYEKL. The CDR3 sequence is CASSQVIIRTDTQYF. CDR3 sequence (DNA): TGCGCCAGCAGCCAAGTTATTATTCGCACAGATACGCAGTATTTT.